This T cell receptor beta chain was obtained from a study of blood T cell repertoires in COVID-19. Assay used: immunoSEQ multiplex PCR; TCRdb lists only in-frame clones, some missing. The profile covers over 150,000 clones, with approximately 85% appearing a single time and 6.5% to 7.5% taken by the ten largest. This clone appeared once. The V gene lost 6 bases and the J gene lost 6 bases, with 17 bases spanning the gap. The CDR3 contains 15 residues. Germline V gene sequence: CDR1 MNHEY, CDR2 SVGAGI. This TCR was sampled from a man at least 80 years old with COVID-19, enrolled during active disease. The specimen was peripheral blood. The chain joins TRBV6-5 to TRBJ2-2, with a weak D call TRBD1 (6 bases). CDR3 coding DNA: TGTGCCAGCAGGGCAGGGGTAAACTTTCCCGGGGAGCTGTTTTTT. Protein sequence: CASRAGVNFPGELFF.